This passage covers 4 T cell receptor beta chains from one sample sequenced in a study of CD8 T cells in Susac syndrome (dated by TCRdb to the late 2010s). Library prep was done by the immunoSEQ multiplex PCR assay. RNA was extracted using the RNeasy kit, and roughly 0.5 to 1 ug of the RNA was reverse transcribed with random hexamers. TCRdb passed the public sequencing reads through fastp at Q25 and MiXCR, retaining productive beta sequences. Here each entry gathers all rows of one CDR3 protein and keeps the most common genes and DNA. This sample holds about 300,000 distinct CDR3 sequences; 70% to 90% were observed only once. The biggest ten clones account for approximately 0.2% of the sample. Sequences were obtained from CD8+ T cells from PBMCs. The receptors come from a human donor with multiple sclerosis.

The rearrangement joins TRBV14 to TRBJ1-1; D gene uncertain. The CDR3 sequence is 12 residues long. V dropped 3 bases and J dropped 8 bases, with 10 bases sitting between them. Germline assignment: CDR1 SGHDN and CDR2 FVKESK. CDR3 nucleotides: TGTGCCAGCAGCCATCCCGGGATGGAAGCTTTCTTT. Protein product: CASSHPGMEAFF.

This clonotype was seen just once. The J gene is TRBJ2-2, the V gene TRBV30, with 8 bases fitting TRBD1. The CDR3 runs 13 residues. Unmatched junction bases numbered 0, after V lost 5 bases and J lost 1 base. The germline V gene encodes CDR1 GTSNPN and CDR2 SVGIG (reference sequence). The CDR3 bases are TGTGCCTGGGGACAGGGGAACACCGGGGAGCTGTTTTTT. This encodes CAWGQGNTGELFF. The full variable domain, rest sourced from reference TRBV30 and TRBJ2-2, is SQTIHQWPATLVQPVGSPLSLECTVEGTSNPNLYWYRQAAGRGLQLLFYSVGIGQISSEVPQNLSASRPQDRQFILSSKKLLLSDSGFYLCAWGQGNTGELFFGEGSRLTVL.

For this clonotype: Germline and junction disagree at one end, which may indicate a read error. This rearrangement joins TRBV9 to TRBJ1-5; D gene unclear. The CDR3 has 13 amino acids. Germline V gives CDR1 SGDLS, CDR2 YYNGEE. The DNA for the CDR3 is TGTGCCAGCAGTGTAGGTAGCAATCAGCCCCAGCATTTT. Translating it yields CASSVGSNQPQHF.

V is TRBV4-3 and J is TRBJ2-3, with D perhaps matching TRBD1 (6 bases). Germline loops: CDR1 LGHNA, CDR2 YSLEER. Between the trimmed V and J ends, which lost 4 bases and 2 bases, there was a span of 16 bases. The CDR3 spans 16 residues. The CDR3 bases are TGCGCCAGCAGCCCCACGTTGACAGGCCCCACAGATACGCAGTATTTT. It translates to CASSPTLTGPTDTQYF.